The 24 T cell receptor beta chains below all came from one sample that was sequenced in a study of blood T cells in healthy people across ages. Alongside a J-beta primer mix, a sample-barcoded 5' primer served in a second PCR lasting about 7 to 11 cycles. One entry per CDR3 protein results from TCRdb running MiXCR on the 5' RACE reads. The data show 700,000 to 900,000 distinct CDR3 sequences, 25% to 30% seen once. These same data were also listed under a study on T cells of mothers and their children.

The sample comprised blood. Receptors originate from a boy aged 10-17 years in good health.

The chain joins TRBV20-1 to TRBJ1-6; 8 bases align to TRBD1. CDR1 DFQATT and CDR2 SNEGSKA come from the germline V gene (reference sequence). Trimming removed 4 bases from V and 6 bases from J; junction bases left unmatched: 8. The length of the CDR3 is 15 residues. CDR3 residues: CSATSDRGGNSPLHF. The CDR3 bases are TGCAGTGCTACCAGCGACAGGGGAGGTAATTCACCCCTCCACTTT.

This clonotype occurred a few times. The chain recombines TRBV7-9 with TRBJ2-5, with D hard to call. Deletions cut 3 bases from V and 5 bases from J, with 10 bases between. The CDR3 runs to 13 residues. The V gene's germline CDR1 is SEHNR and CDR2 FQNEAQ (reference sequence). The CDR3 sequence is CASSFRSAETQYF. CDR3 coding DNA: TGTGCCAGCAGCTTTCGAAGCGCGGAGACCCAGTACTTC.

Notes on this clonotype: A much larger clonotype is one base distant, so this may be a read error. Written as DNA, the CDR3 is TGTGCCAGCAGCCCCCATAGTGGGGGGCGAGAGACCCAGTACTTC. Its translation: CASSPHSGGRETQYF. V usage is TRBV4-2 and J usage is TRBJ2-5; D might be TRBD1 or TRBD2, each matching 6 bases. Germline V lookup: CDR1 LGHNA, CDR2 YNFKEQ. Trimming took off 4 bases at V and 4 bases at J, with 16 bases between the two ends. This CDR3 comprises 15 residues.

The chain recombines TRBV12-5 with TRBJ2-1, with TRBD2 matching 7 bases. With V trimmed by 4 bases and J by 5 bases, 5 bases remained unmatched. The CDR3 spans 14 residues. Per the germline V gene, CDR1 is LGHNT and CDR2 is FRNRAP. The CDR3 protein is CASGSQGGHNEQFF. CDR3 coding DNA: TGTGCTAGTGGTTCTCAGGGAGGGCACAATGAGCAGTTCTTC.

This sequence joins TRBV30 and TRBJ2-7; D remains unclear. The length of the CDR3 is 15 residues. Trimming cost V 3 bases and J 0 bases, with 15 bases left between them. Germline assignment: CDR1 GTSNPN and CDR2 SVGIG (reference sequence). CDR3 loop: CAWSSSRSLSYEQYF. CDR3 coding DNA: TGTGCCTGGAGCTCTTCCCGATCTCTCTCCTACGAGCAGTACTTC.

J is TRBJ2-7 and V is TRBV5-6; 11 positions match TRBD2. Looked up from germline, CDR1 is SGHDT and CDR2 is YYEEEE. The CDR3 is 16 amino acids. V dropped 4 bases and J dropped 2; count of bases not matched to a gene: 8. The CDR3 region is CASSPVTSGGPYEQYF. The CDR3, as DNA: TGTGCCAGCAGCCCAGTTACTAGCGGGGGCCCCTACGAGCAGTACTTC.

This clonotype turned up a few times. This chain links TRBV7-9 with TRBJ1-1, with 7 bases identical to TRBD1. CDR3 length equals 15 residues. With V trimmed by 5 bases and J by 8 bases, 14 bases remained unmatched. Germline values: CDR1 SEHNR, CDR2 FQNEAQ (reference sequence). Written as DNA, the CDR3 is TGTGCCAGCAGCCTCCCCCCGGGACAGACGACAGAAGCTTTCTTT. The encoded protein is CASSLPPGQTTEAFF.

The rearrangement joins TRBV10-3 to TRBJ2-2, with D hard to call. The ends were cut back, 3 bases at V and 1 base at J, with 6 bases in the middle. The germline gives CDR1 ENHRY, CDR2 SYGVKD. The length of the CDR3 is 14 residues. Written as DNA, the CDR3 is TGTGCCATCAGTGACTGGGGGAACACCGGGGAGCTGTTTTTT. Protein product: CAISDWGNTGELFF.

This clonotype was found a few times. The CDR3 ends on some other residue instead of the conserved phenylalanine or tryptophan, so this is likely a read error. The chain recombines TRBV9 with TRBJ1-4; 7 bases are shared with TRBD1. CDR3 length: 14 amino acids. Unmatched junction bases numbered 8, after V lost 4 bases and J lost 8 bases. Germline V gene lookup returns CDR1 SGDLS and CDR2 YYNGEE. DNA of the CDR3: TGTGCCAGCAGCTCGCCGACAGGGACCGAAAAACTGTTTATT. This encodes CASSSPTGTEKLFI.

This chain uses TRBV5-4 with TRBJ2-3; D ambiguous. Germline V lookup: CDR1 SGHNT, CDR2 YYREEE (reference sequence). CDR3 size: 13 residues. V gave up 4 bases and J gave up 2 bases, with 8 bases separating them. The DNA of the CDR3 is TGTGCCAGCAGCAAAAGGATCACAGATACGCAGTATTTT. Translating gives CASSKRITDTQYF.

This clonotype was observed a few times. The chain has TRBV10-3 and TRBJ2-1; perhaps TRBD2 as D (5 bases). The CDR3 length is 15 residues. Trimming took 2 bases from V and 0 from J, leaving 8 bases between them. The germline V gene encodes CDR1 ENHRY and CDR2 SYGVKD. CDR3 protein: CAISEQRGSYNEQFF. The CDR3 bases are TGTGCCATCAGTGAGCAACGGGGCTCCTACAATGAGCAGTTCTTC.

The chain joins TRBV7-2 to TRBJ1-5; 7 bases agree with TRBD1. CDR3 length: 13 amino acids. J gave up 6 bases and V 2 bases, and 1 base lay outside the gene matches. CDR1 is SGHTA, CDR2 FQGNSA, per germline. DNA for the CDR3: TGTGCCAGCAGCTTATACAGGGGTCAGCCCCAGCATTTT. This gives the protein CASSLYRGQPQHF.

CDR3 in amino acids: CASNRGTGELFF. The CDR3 coding sequence is TGTGCCAGTAACAGGGGAACCGGGGAGCTGTTTTTT. The rearrangement joins TRBV9 to TRBJ2-2, with 7 positions matching TRBD1. This CDR3 has 12 residues. The V segment lost 8 bases and the J segment 5 bases; nucleotides outside the gene matches: 3. Germline V gives CDR1 SGDLS, CDR2 YYNGEE.

This clonotype came up a few times. The J gene is TRBJ2-5, the V gene TRBV28; 7 bases map to TRBD1. J was trimmed by 5 bases and V by 5 bases; bases with no gene match: 8. Germline V gene data show CDR1 as MDHEN and CDR2 as SYDVKM. The CDR3 is 14 residues long. In DNA, the CDR3 is TGTGCCAGCAGTCAAGACAGGGTTACGGAGACCCAGTACTTC. This translates into CASSQDRVTETQYF.

This chain joins TRBV7-2 and TRBJ2-5; perhaps TRBD1 as D (6 bases). CDR1 and CDR2 (germline): SGHTA, FQGNSA. Trimming took off 2 bases at V and 1 base at J, with 14 bases between the two ends. The CDR3 has 16 amino acids. Here the CDR3 DNA reads TGTGCCAGCAGCTTATCCGGCTGGGGGCCCCAAGAGACCCAGTACTTC. This translates into CASSLSGWGPQETQYF.

Only a few counts were recorded for this clonotype. The rearrangement links TRBV5-5 to TRBJ1-4; no definite D call. Trimming left V 0 bases short and J 8 bases short, with 8 bases between. Germline CDR1 reads SGHKS; CDR2 reads YYEKEE (reference sequence). CDR3 length: 13 residues. CDR3 nucleotide sequence: TGTGCCAGCAGCTTGGTCCCGGCAGAAAAACTGTTTTTT. It specifies CASSLVPAEKLFF.

The chain combines TRBV5-1 with TRBJ2-5, with TRBD2 as a possible D gene (6 bases). Germline V lookup: CDR1 SGHRS, CDR2 YFSETQ. Trimming left V 5 bases short and J 5 bases short, with 16 bases between. This CDR3 has 14 amino acids. DNA for the CDR3: TGCGCCAGCAGTCAGGGACTCTTAATGGAGACCCAGTACTTC. Amino acid sequence: CASSQGLLMETQYF.

The chain joins TRBV20-1 to TRBJ2-7; possible D gene TRBD2, 7 bases. Germline CDR1 reads DFQATT; CDR2 reads SNEGSKA (reference sequence). Trimming cost V 8 bases and J 6 bases, with 17 bases left between them. The CDR3 is made up of 12 amino acids. This CDR3 is CSTQGRGGEQYF. The CDR3 region has the DNA TGCAGTACACAAGGGAGGGGGGGCGAGCAGTACTTC.

The V and J genes are TRBV5-1 and TRBJ2-2, with D uncertain. Germline assignment: CDR1 SGHRS and CDR2 YFSETQ. The CDR3 totals 13 residues. The V gene lost 1 base and the J gene lost 6 bases, with 7 bases spanning the gap. The CDR3 DNA follows: TGCGCCAGCAGCTTGCTGGGTGCCGGGGAGCTGTTTTTT. It codes for CASSLLGAGELFF.

Notes on this clonotype: At one boundary the junction diverges from the germline segment, which might be a read error. The V call is TRBV28, the J call TRBJ1-4; TRBD1 agrees at 8 bases. The CDR3 sequence is 15 residues long. CDR1 and CDR2 (germline): MDHEN, SYDVKM. The CDR3 nucleotides read TGTACCAGCAGTTTCCGCGGACAGGGCCATGAAAAACTGTTTTTT. This codes for CTSSFRGQGHEKLFF.

The gene calls are TRBV18 and TRBJ2-7; 10 bases are a match to TRBD1. CDR3 size: 16 residues. Germline CDR1 KGHSH, CDR2 LQKENI. The J segment lost 4 bases and the V segment lost 3 bases, leaving 9 bases of the junction unmatched. The CDR3 nucleotides read TGTGCCAGCTCACCTCGACAGGGGGCAAAGGGGTACGAGCAGTACTTC. Its translation: CASSPRQGAKGYEQYF.

The gene calls are TRBV12-3 or TRBV12-4 and TRBJ2-6; D unresolved. Trimming left V 1 base short and J 0 bases short, with 10 bases between. There are 17 residues in the CDR3. This CDR3 reads CASSLGLGLSGANVLTF. For the CDR3, the DNA is TGTGCCAGCAGTTTAGGGTTAGGGCTCTCTGGGGCCAACGTCCTGACTTTC.

The chain couples TRBV25-1 to TRBJ2-7; D perhaps matches TRBD1 (6 bases). The germline V gene encodes CDR1 MGHDK and CDR2 SYGVNS. CDR3 length: 13 residues. V was pared by 9 bases and J by 5 bases, with 17 bases between. CDR3 in DNA: TGTGCCAGTAGGTTCCGGGACATCGACGAGCAGTACTTC. As protein: CASRFRDIDEQYF.

The chain uses TRBV12-3 or TRBV12-4 and TRBJ1-5; D perhaps matches TRBD1 (6 bases). The CDR3 has 13 residues. Trimming pared 8 bases from V and 6 bases from J, leaving 14 bases between. The CDR3 reads CASGTLDGQPQHF. The CDR3 DNA follows: TGTGCCAGCGGGACACTCGACGGTCAGCCCCAGCATTTT.